The present T cell receptor (beta chain) was sequenced within a study of cytomegalovirus exposure and HLA in healthy donors. 13 Jbeta primers and 60 Vbeta primers were used for the PCR. Sequencing used immunoSEQ multiplex PCR; TCRdb keeps in-frame clones, though not all of them. Seen in this sample are some 46,000 clones; the ten most common clones hold about 8%. Material for sequencing was PBMCs. The clonotype comes from a male donor in good health and CMV-seronegative.

CDR3 loop: CASNLNNEQFF. The CDR3 region has the DNA TGTGCCAGCAACCTAAACAATGAGCAGTTCTTC. The gene calls are TRBV2 and TRBJ2-1; no definite D call. V was cut by 7 bases and J by 5 bases, with 6 bases left in between. Germline CDR1 SNHLY, CDR2 FYNNEI. The CDR3 runs 11 residues.